Here is one T cell receptor (beta chain) with its context. The entry originates in a study of blood T cell repertoires in COVID-19. Study summary: Samples taken during acute and convalescent COVID-19 were collected in the United States, Italy and Spain.

The repertoire was sequenced with immunoSEQ multiplex PCR; TCRdb's copy has only in-frame clones and lacks some. The repertoire includes hundreds of thousands of clones, around 91% of them detected once, and around 1% sits in the top ten. V lost 2 bases and J lost 5, with 10 bases in between. The CDR3 runs 13 residues. The germline gives CDR1 KGHSH, CDR2 LQKENI. Participants, 18 to 89 years old, spanned more than 20 US areas. The chain joins TRBV18 to TRBJ2-7; D remains ambiguous. Sequencing was done on a sample of PBMCs or T cells enriched from blood (not recorded which). This receptor was taken from a young man who had recovered from COVID-19. The CDR3 nucleotides are TGTGCCAGCTCACCAAGGATGGGCGACGAGCAGTACTTC. As protein: CASSPRMGDEQYF.